The sequence of this T cell receptor beta chain was determined in a study of CD8 T cells in Susac syndrome (dated 2019 in TCRdb). About the study as a whole: Of the Susac syndrome patients who were sequenced, roughly 6 had clinically active disease and eight were in clinical remission. At blood withdrawal, Susac syndrome patients were therapy-naive, treated with corticosteroids (with IVIg additionally given to some), or treated with IVIg alone. The study used repertoire sequencing to test whether antigen drove CD8+ T cell activation and differentiation in Susac syndrome.

Peripheral blood CD8+ and CD4+ T cells from healthy donors, Susac syndrome patients and multiple sclerosis patients were profiled by high-throughput TCR beta sequencing. The Susac syndrome patients fulfilled recently defined diagnostic criteria for definite or probable disease. Bulk CD8+ and CD4+ T cells were purified magnetically by negative isolation, whereas CD8+ TEMRA cells were enriched by FACS. Blood was drawn into EDTA tubes, processed within 24 hours, and PBMCs were isolated by density gradient centrifugation. PBMCs intended for TCR sequencing were cryopreserved in liquid nitrogen and thawed later in a water bath at 37 degrees C. The sorted or isolated CD4+, CD8+ and CD8+ TEMRA cells reached a purity of at least 90%. From the cysteine up to the phenylalanine, the CDR3 has a length of 15 residues. Only the CDR3 part of the read is kept: 45 bases, read in frame from the first base. Via the germline V gene (reference sequence), CDR1 is DFQATT and CDR2 SNEGSKA. V is shortened by 6 bases, J by 0 bases, and the region joining them spans 14 bases.

RNA was extracted using the RNeasy kit, and about 0.45 to 1 ug of the RNA was reverse transcribed with random hexamers. The immunoSEQ multiplex PCR assay, which covers 54 Vbeta and 13 Jbeta segments, was used to amplify TCR beta CDR3 regions. PCR amplification bias was corrected by using a synthetic template baseline for primer optimization and computational correction. In the original analysis: Reads were assigned to V, D and J genes according to IMGT and analyzed in immunoSEQ Analyzer, with only productive sequences retained. To calculate clonality, Shannon entropy was normalized by log2 of the number of productive unique sequences and then subtracted from one. For each patient and control, public and private clones were evaluated within the 100 most prevalent clones. Susac-specific clones were defined as absent from healthy and MS cohorts, 800 to 1,200 published viral clones and other ImmuneACCESS disease sequences. Clones were called with MiXCR by TCRdb after fastp trimmed the public reads at Q25, and only in-frame beta chains were retained. Identical CDR3 proteins give one entry, which carries the most common genes and DNA. The V and J calls were not made by the authors but by TCRdb's processing. The sample records roughly 250,000 distinct CDR3 sequences, 90% to 96% of which are singletons. Clones ranked in the top ten supply under 0.12% of the sample.

Overall results and qualifications from the work: In the CD4+ T cell repertoire of Susac syndrome patients, clonal expansion was not detected. The number of individuals in the TCR sequencing and HLA analysis was recognized as being relatively small.

Worth noting for this clonotype: Its specific antigen is unknown. Per-base quality was not reported, and no clone a single base away is much larger than it.

The clonotype comes from a human donor with Susac syndrome. Sequencing was done on a sample of CD4+ T cells from PBMCs. The sequence links TRBV20-1 to TRBJ1-4, with no reliable assignment of the D segment. The sequenced DNA: TGCAGTGCCCAACCATCAGCTTCAACTAATGAAAAACTGTTTTTT. This sequence encodes CSAQPSASTNEKLFF.